This T cell receptor (beta chain) was captured by sequencing in a study of persistence of HIV-infected CD4 T cells. CDR3 size: 14 residues. Per the germline V gene, CDR1 is SGHTA and CDR2 is FQGTGA. V gave up 0 bases and J gave up 6 bases; unmatched junction bases: 1. The stimulus was an HIV-1 Gag 15-mer peptide pool, roughly 1 ug/peptide/mL. Sorting selected CD4+ T cells upregulating both CD40 ligand and CD69. As regards this clone: Its cognate antigen is unknown.

The libraries were made with immunoSEQ version 4 in survey mode. Some clones are missing from TCRdb's copy, which holds only in-frame ones; the method was immunoSEQ multiplex PCR. The table has about 27,000 clones, roughly 70% seen once. The chain employs TRBV7-3 and TRBJ2-7, with 11 bases fitting TRBD1. This material consisted of CD4+ T cells sorted from PBMCs after roughly 18-hour stimulation, taken from a patient who received antiretroviral therapy. This clonotype was obtained from an adult man with HIV who was CMV-seropositive. The CDR3 is CASSLTGTGGEQYF. In DNA, the CDR3 is TGTGCCAGCAGCTTAACCGGGACAGGGGGCGAGCAGTACTTC. The complete variable domain, with remaining parts taken from reference TRBV7-3 and TRBJ2-7, reads GAGVSQTPSNKVTEKGKYVELRCDPISGHTALYWYRQSLGQGPEFLIYFQGTGAADDSGLPNDRFFAVRPEGSVSTLKIQRTERGDSAVYLCASSLTGTGGEQYFGPGTRLTVT.